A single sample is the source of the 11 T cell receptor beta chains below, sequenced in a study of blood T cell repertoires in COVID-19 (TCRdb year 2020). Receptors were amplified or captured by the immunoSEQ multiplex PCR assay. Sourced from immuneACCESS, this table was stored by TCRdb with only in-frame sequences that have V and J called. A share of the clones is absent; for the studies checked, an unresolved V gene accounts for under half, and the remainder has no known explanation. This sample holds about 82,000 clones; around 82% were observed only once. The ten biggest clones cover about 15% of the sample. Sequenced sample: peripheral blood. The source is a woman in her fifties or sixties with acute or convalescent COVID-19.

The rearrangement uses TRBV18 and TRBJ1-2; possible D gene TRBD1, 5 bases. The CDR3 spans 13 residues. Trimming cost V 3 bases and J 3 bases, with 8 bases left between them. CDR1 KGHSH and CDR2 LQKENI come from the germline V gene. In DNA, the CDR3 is TGTGCCAGCTCACCCACAGGATACTATGGCTACACCTTC. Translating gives CASSPTGYYGYTF.

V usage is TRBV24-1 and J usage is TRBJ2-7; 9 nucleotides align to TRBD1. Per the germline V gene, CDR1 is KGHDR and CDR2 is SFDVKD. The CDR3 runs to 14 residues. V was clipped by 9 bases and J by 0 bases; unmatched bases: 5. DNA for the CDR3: TGTGCCACCGTCCGGGGACAGGGCTCCTACGAGCAGTACTTC. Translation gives CATVRGQGSYEQYF.

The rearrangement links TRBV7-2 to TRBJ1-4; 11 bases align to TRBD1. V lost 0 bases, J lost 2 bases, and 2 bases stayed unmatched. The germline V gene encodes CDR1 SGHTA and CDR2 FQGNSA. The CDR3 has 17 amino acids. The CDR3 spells CASSLAGQGVTNEKLFF. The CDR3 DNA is TGTGCCAGCAGCTTAGCGGGACAGGGGGTTACTAATGAAAAACTGTTTTTT.

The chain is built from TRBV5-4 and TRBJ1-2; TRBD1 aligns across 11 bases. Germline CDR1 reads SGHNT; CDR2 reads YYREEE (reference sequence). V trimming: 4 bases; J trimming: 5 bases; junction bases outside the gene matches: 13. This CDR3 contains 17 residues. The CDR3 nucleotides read TGTGCCAGCAGCCCAAACCTTGGACAGGGGGCTGAGTATGGCTACACCTTC. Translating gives CASSPNLGQGAEYGYTF.

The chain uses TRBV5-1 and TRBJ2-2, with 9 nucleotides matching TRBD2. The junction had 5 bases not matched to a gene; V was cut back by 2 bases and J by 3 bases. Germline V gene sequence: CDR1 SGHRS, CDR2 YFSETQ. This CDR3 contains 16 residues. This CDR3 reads CASSFGGRADTGELFF. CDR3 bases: TGCGCCAGCAGCTTCGGCGGGAGGGCGGACACCGGGGAGCTGTTTTTT.

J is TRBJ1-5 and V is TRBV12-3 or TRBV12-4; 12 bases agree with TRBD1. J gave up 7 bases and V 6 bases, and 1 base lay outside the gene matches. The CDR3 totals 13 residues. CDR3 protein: CASRGTGGQPQHF. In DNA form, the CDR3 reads TGTGCCAGCAGAGGGACAGGGGGCCAGCCCCAGCATTTT.

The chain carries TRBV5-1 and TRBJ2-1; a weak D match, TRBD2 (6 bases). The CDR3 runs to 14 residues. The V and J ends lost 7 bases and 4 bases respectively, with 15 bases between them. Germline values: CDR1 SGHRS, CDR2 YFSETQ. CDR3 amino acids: CASRDPGAYNEQFF. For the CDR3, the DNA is TGCGCCAGCCGAGACCCGGGAGCTTACAATGAGCAGTTCTTC.

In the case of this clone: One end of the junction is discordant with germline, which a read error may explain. The CDR3 loop reads CASSPSGDNYGFTF. The CDR3 nucleotides read TGTGCCAGCTCACCCTCAGGGGATAACTATGGCTTCACCTTC. This chain uses TRBV18 with TRBJ1-2; tentatively, D is TRBD1 (6 bases). Germline assignment: CDR1 KGHSH and CDR2 LQKENI. The CDR3 has 14 amino acids.

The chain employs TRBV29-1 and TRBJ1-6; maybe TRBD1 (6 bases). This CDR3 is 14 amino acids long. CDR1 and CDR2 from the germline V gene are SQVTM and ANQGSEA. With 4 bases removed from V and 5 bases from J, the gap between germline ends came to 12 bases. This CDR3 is CSVAWGQDNSPLHF. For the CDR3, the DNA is TGCAGCGTTGCATGGGGACAAGATAATTCACCCCTCCACTTT.

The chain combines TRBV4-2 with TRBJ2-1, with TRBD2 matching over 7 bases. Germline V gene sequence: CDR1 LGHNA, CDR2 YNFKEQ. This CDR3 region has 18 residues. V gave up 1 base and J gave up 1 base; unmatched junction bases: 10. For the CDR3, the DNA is TGTGCCAGCAGCCAAGCCTCCAGCGGGGCCCCTTCCTACAATGAGCAGTTCTTC. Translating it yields CASSQASSGAPSYNEQFF.

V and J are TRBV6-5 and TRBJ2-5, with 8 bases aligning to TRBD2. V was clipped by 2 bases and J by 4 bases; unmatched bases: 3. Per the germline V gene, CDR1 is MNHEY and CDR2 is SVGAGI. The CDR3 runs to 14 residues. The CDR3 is CASSYVGGAETQYF. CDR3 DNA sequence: TGTGCCAGCAGTTACGTCGGGGGGGCAGAGACCCAGTACTTC.